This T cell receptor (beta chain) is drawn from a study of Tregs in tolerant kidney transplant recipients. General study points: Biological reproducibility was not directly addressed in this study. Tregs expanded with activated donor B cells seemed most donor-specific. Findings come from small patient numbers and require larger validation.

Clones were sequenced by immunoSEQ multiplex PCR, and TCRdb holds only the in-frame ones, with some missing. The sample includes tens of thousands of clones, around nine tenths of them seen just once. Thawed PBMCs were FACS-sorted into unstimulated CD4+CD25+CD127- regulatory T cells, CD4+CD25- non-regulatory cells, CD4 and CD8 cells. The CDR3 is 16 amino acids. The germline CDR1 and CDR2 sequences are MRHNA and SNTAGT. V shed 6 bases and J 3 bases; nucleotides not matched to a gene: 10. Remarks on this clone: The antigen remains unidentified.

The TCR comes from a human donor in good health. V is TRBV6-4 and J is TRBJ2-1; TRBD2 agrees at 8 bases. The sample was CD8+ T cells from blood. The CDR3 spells CASSPGEAGDYNEQFF. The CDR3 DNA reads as TGTGCCAGCAGCCCGGGGGAAGCGGGGGACTACAATGAGCAGTTCTTC.